The source of this TCR beta chain is a study of shared clonotypes between healthy human individuals. This clone was counted only a few times. Its antigen is currently unknown. Germline V gives CDR1 SEHNR, CDR2 FQNEAQ (reference sequence). With V trimmed by 2 bases and J by 5 bases, 13 bases remained unmatched. This CDR3 has 18 amino acids. Terminally differentiated effector memory CD45RA+ cells were excluded by CCR7 positive selection of CD45RO-negative cells. Donation came from healthy HIV-negative adults that had no recent acute infections or vaccinations. All donors were Caucasian adults living in Nashville, Tennessee. Findings and limits, study-wide: With several donors compared, about 5% of naive CD4 clonotypes were shared.

Only in-frame clones appear in the TCRdb table, and some are missing; sequencing was by immunoSEQ multiplex PCR. The sample consists of hundreds of thousands of clones, roughly 95% of them appearing once. The receptor was isolated from a woman in her twenties or thirties in good health. Material: naive CD8+ T cells sorted from blood. The rearrangement links TRBV7-9 to TRBJ2-1; 9 bases agree with TRBD2. CDR3 nucleotide sequence: TGTGCCAGCAGCTTAACGGGGGTTAGCGGGAGTTTAGACAATGAGCAGTTCTTC. This codes for CASSLTGVSGSLDNEQFF.